This T cell receptor beta chain is from a study of cytotoxic CD8 clonotypes in ibrutinib-treated CLL. The CDR3 covers 13 residues. The V gene's germline CDR1 is LNHDA and CDR2 SQIVND (reference sequence). The V gene lost 10 bases and the J gene lost 7 bases, with 16 bases spanning the gap. Clones were sequenced by immunoSEQ multiplex PCR, and TCRdb holds only the in-frame ones, with some missing. The sample holds 11,000 to 15,000 clones, approximately 52% seen once. The gene calls are TRBV19 and TRBJ1-4, with D maybe TRBD1 (5 bases). This material consisted of PBMCs, taken at a 24-month disease-progression time point, from a patient treated with ibrutinib. This sequence originates from a human donor with chronic lymphocytic leukemia. DNA of the CDR3: TGTGCCACGACTATCGGGGGTGGTGAAAAACTGTTTTTT. Protein sequence: CATTIGGGEKLFF. Full variable domain (rest looked up from reference TRBV19 and TRBJ1-4): DGGITQSPKYLFRKEGQNVTLSCEQNLNHDAMYWYRQDPGQGLRLIYYSQIVNDFQKGDIAEGYSVSREKKESFPLTVTSAQKNPTAFYLCATTIGGGEKLFFGSGTQLSVL.